A single sample gave rise to the 28 T cell receptor beta chains below, sequenced in a study of cytomegalovirus exposure and HLA in healthy donors. Measured with immunoSEQ multiplex PCR; TCRdb has only the in-frame clones, and not every one. In the table there are some 150,000 clones, 75% to 90% of which are singletons. The sample consisted of PBMCs. The source of these receptors is a man between 18 and 29 years old in good health and CMV-seropositive.

The chain links TRBV6-6 to TRBJ2-5; 7 bases align to TRBD1. Per germline, CDR1 MNHNY and CDR2 SVGAGI (reference sequence). This CDR3 contains 12 residues. V shed 5 bases and J 5 bases; nucleotides not matched to a gene: 2. In nucleotides, the CDR3 is TGTGCCAGCAGTAGGGGGCCCGAGACCCAGTACTTC. Its protein product is CASSRGPETQYF.

This clone occurred a few times. The chain uses TRBV19 and TRBJ1-5, with D hard to call. CDR1 is LNHDA, CDR2 SQIVND, per germline (reference sequence). Between the trimmed V and J ends, which lost 2 bases and 7 bases, there was a span of 9 bases. The CDR3 is made up of 13 amino acids. As DNA, the CDR3 is TGTGCCAGTAGTATATGGCCGCGGCAGCCCCAGCATTTT. As protein: CASSIWPRQPQHF.

The genes are TRBV9 and TRBJ2-7; TRBD1 matches 7 bases. Germline loops: CDR1 SGDLS, CDR2 YYNGEE. The CDR3 has 14 amino acids. Trimming took 3 bases from V and 4 from J; bases not matched to a gene: 7. The CDR3 reads CASSAGGKGYEQYF. The CDR3 DNA reads as TGTGCCAGCAGCGCAGGGGGAAAGGGATACGAGCAGTACTTC.

The chain is built from TRBV30 and TRBJ2-2, with TRBD1 identical over 9 bases. Germline V gives CDR1 GTSNPN, CDR2 SVGIG (reference sequence). The CDR3 has 13 residues. V was clipped by 4 bases and J by 6 bases; unmatched bases: 3. Written as DNA, the CDR3 is TGTGCCTGGACGGGGACAGGGCCCGGGGAGCTGTTTTTT. The encoded protein is CAWTGTGPGELFF. Full variable domain (rest looked up from reference TRBV30 and TRBJ2-2): SQTIHQWPATLVQPVGSPLSLECTVEGTSNPNLYWYRQAAGRGLQLLFYSVGIGQISSEVPQNLSASRPQDRQFILSSKKLLLSDSGFYLCAWTGTGPGELFFGEGSRLTVL.

This clone was counted between two and nine times. The chain recombines TRBV5-1 with TRBJ1-5; D gene unclear. This CDR3 contains 15 residues. The V end lost 0 bases, the J end lost 4 bases, and 11 bases lay between the germline ends. Germline values: CDR1 SGHRS, CDR2 YFSETQ. The CDR3, as DNA: TGCGCCAGCAGCTTGGACAACAGCCCGAATCAGCCCCAGCATTTT. Its translation: CASSLDNSPNQPQHF.

The chain has TRBV28 and TRBJ2-3; D possibly corresponds to TRBD1 (6 bases). Trimming stripped 7 bases from V and 1 base from J, with 18 bases between. Germline CDR1 reads MDHEN; CDR2 reads SYDVKM. CDR3 length: 16 amino acids. CDR3 protein: CASTHPQGTGTDTQYF. DNA for the CDR3: TGTGCCAGCACCCATCCCCAGGGGACGGGCACAGATACGCAGTATTTT.

This chain uses TRBV5-4 with TRBJ2-5; D not resolved. CDR3 length equals 15 residues. Per germline, CDR1 SGHNT and CDR2 YYREEE (reference sequence). The V gene lost 3 bases and the J gene lost 1 base, with 13 bases spanning the gap. This CDR3 is CASSSKTQSQETQYF. In nucleotides, the CDR3 is TGTGCCAGCAGCTCAAAGACACAGAGCCAAGAGACCCAGTACTTC.

The V gene is TRBV6-5, the J gene TRBJ1-3; weak D call: TRBD1 (5 bases). Per the germline V gene, CDR1 is MNHEY and CDR2 is SVGAGI. Trimming removed 5 bases at V and 4 bases at J, with 9 bases between. The CDR3 has 13 residues. The CDR3 nucleotides read TGTGCCAGCAGTGCAGGGTCCGGAAACACCATATATTTT. Translating it yields CASSAGSGNTIYF.

This clone was seen a handful of times. The V call is TRBV30, the J call TRBJ1-2; D gene ambiguous. This CDR3 region has 13 residues. Germline assignment: CDR1 GTSNPN and CDR2 SVGIG (reference sequence). Trimming took off 5 bases at V and 2 bases at J, with 12 bases between the two ends. CDR3 residues: CAWGIGGNYGYTF. CDR3 sequence (DNA): TGTGCCTGGGGGATCGGCGGGAACTATGGCTACACCTTC.

This clone was counted a few times. CDR3 in DNA: TGTGCCAGCAGCTTAGCGCGGGAGTCCAAGGCTTCCCACGAGCAGTACTTC. It yields the protein CASSLARESKASHEQYF. This chain connects TRBV7-9 to TRBJ2-7; 7 positions match TRBD2. The CDR3 spans 17 residues. Per the germline V gene, CDR1 is SEHNR and CDR2 is FQNEAQ (reference sequence). V was pared by 0 bases and J by 5 bases, with 13 bases of the junction left unmatched. Full variable domain (outside the CDR3, taken from reference TRBV7-9 and TRBJ2-7): DTGVSQNPRHKITKRGQNVTFRCDPISEHNRLYWYRQTLGQGPEFLTYFQNEAQLEKSRLLSDRFSAERPKGSFSTLEIQRTEQGDSAMYLCASSLARESKASHEQYFGPGTRLTVT.

This rearrangement joins TRBV7-6 to TRBJ2-5; tentatively, D is TRBD2 (7 bases). Germline V lookup: CDR1 SGHVS, CDR2 FNYEAQ. The CDR3 runs 14 residues. Trimming took off 5 bases at V and 8 bases at J, with 18 bases between the two ends. CDR3 region: CASSQGGGVRTQYF. CDR3 coding DNA: TGTGCCAGCAGCCAAGGGGGGGGTGTTCGTACCCAGTACTTC.

J is TRBJ1-2 and V is TRBV18; 8 bases fit TRBD1. CDR1 is KGHSH, CDR2 LQKENI, per germline. Trimming at V came to 8 bases and at J to 4 bases, leaving 6 bases not matched to a gene. The CDR3 spans 13 residues. The CDR3 here is CASTGQGFYGYTF. The CDR3 coding sequence is TGTGCCAGCACCGGACAGGGTTTCTATGGCTACACCTTC.

The chain uses TRBV10-3 and TRBJ2-4, with 9 bases identical to TRBD2. V shed 2 bases and J 1 base; nucleotides not matched to a gene: 12. The CDR3 totals 19 residues. Germline lookup yields CDR1 ENHRY and CDR2 SYGVKD. The CDR3 is CAISEQAGGFRTAKNIQYF. CDR3 bases: TGTGCCATCAGTGAGCAGGCGGGAGGGTTTCGGACGGCCAAAAACATTCAGTACTTC.

This clone was seen more than once but under ten times. The genes are TRBV7-2 and TRBJ2-3; the match to TRBD1 covers 9 bases. The germline V gene encodes CDR1 SGHTA and CDR2 FQGNSA. The CDR3 length is 15 residues. V shed 4 bases, J shed 10 bases, and the junction held 12 bases outside the gene matches. This CDR3 is CASSSGTGRGAAQYF. The DNA of the CDR3 is TGTGCCAGCAGCTCAGGGACAGGGAGGGGCGCGGCGCAGTATTTT.

This sequence joins TRBV4-3 and TRBJ2-4; D may be TRBD1 (5 bases). V lost 0 bases, J lost 7 bases, and 13 bases lay in between. CDR3 length equals 15 residues. Per the germline V gene, CDR1 is LGHNA and CDR2 is YSLEER. This CDR3 reads CASSQERGLGNIQYF. The CDR3 region has the DNA TGCGCCAGCAGCCAAGAAAGGGGTTTGGGGAACATTCAGTACTTC.

The V call is TRBV19, the J call TRBJ2-2, with D possibly TRBD1 on 6 matching bases. The germline V gene encodes CDR1 LNHDA and CDR2 SQIVND (reference sequence). The CDR3 contains 14 residues. Between the trimmed V and J ends, which lost 9 bases and 1 base, there was a span of 12 bases. CDR3 nucleotide sequence: TGTGCCAGCACCCTAGGGGGGAACACCGGGGAGCTGTTTTTT. Translation: CASTLGGNTGELFF.

The chain uses TRBV7-3 and TRBJ2-1; TRBD2 agrees at 10 bases. Germline assignment: CDR1 SGHTA and CDR2 FQGTGA. CDR3 length: 15 amino acids. V lost 1 base, J lost 3 bases, and 0 bases stayed unmatched. DNA for the CDR3: TGTGCCAGCAGCTTAAGGACTAGCGGCTACAATGAGCAGTTCTTC. This translates into CASSLRTSGYNEQFF.

This chain joins TRBV19 and TRBJ1-1, with D possibly TRBD1 on 5 matching bases. This CDR3 has 14 residues. Germline V gene sequence: CDR1 LNHDA, CDR2 SQIVND (reference sequence). Trimming pared 4 bases from V and 1 base from J, leaving 10 bases between. As DNA, the CDR3 is TGTGCCAGTAGTAAGAAACAGGAGAACACTGAAGCTTTCTTT. Amino acid sequence: CASSKKQENTEAFF. Drawing the rest from reference TRBV19 and TRBJ1-1, the complete variable domain is DGGITQSPKYLFRKEGQNVTLSCEQNLNHDAMYWYRQDPGQGLRLIYYSQIVNDFQKGDIAEGYSVSREKKESFPLTVTSAQKNPTAFYLCASSKKQENTEAFFGQGTRLTVV.

The chain employs TRBV11-2 and TRBJ2-2, with TRBD2 matching over 13 bases. The germline gives CDR1 SGHAT, CDR2 FQNNGV. The CDR3 extends over 17 amino acids. With V trimmed by 4 bases and J by 4 bases, 6 bases remained unmatched. The CDR3, as DNA: TGTGCCAGCAGCTCTCGACTAGCGGGAGGTTCCACCGGGGAGCTGTTTTTT. Amino acids: CASSSRLAGGSTGELFF. Filled out from reference TRBV11-2 and TRBJ2-2, the complete variable domain reads EAGVAQSPRYKIIEKRQSVAFWCNPISGHATLYWYQQILGQGPKLLIQFQNNGVVDDSQLPKDRFSAERLKGVDSTLKIQPAKLEDSAVYLCASSSRLAGGSTGELFFGEGSRLTVL.

This chain connects TRBV6-6 to TRBJ1-6; 8 nucleotides align to TRBD1. J lost 6 bases, V lost 4 bases, and 5 bases had no gene match. The CDR3 contains 15 residues. Germline-derived CDR1 and CDR2 are MNHNY and SVGAGI (reference sequence). CDR3 sequence reads: CASSFDRGGNSPLHF. CDR3 sequence (DNA): TGTGCCAGCAGTTTCGACAGGGGCGGTAATTCACCCCTCCACTTT.

V gene TRBV6-1 combines with J gene TRBJ2-5; 8 nucleotides align to TRBD1. CDR1 and CDR2 (germline): MNHNS, SASEGT. This CDR3 has 16 residues. The V segment lost 0 bases and the J segment 5 bases; nucleotides outside the gene matches: 8. CDR3 bases: TGTGCCAGCAGTGAAGCTTGGGGCAGGGGGCGGGAGACCCAGTACTTC. Amino acids: CASSEAWGRGRETQYF.

The V and J genes are TRBV7-3 and TRBJ2-1; D is undetermined. The length of the CDR3 is 16 residues. Per germline, CDR1 SGHTA and CDR2 FQGTGA. The V end was cut by 0 bases, the J end by 3 bases, with 12 bases between. DNA of the CDR3: TGTGCCAGCAGCTTAACACCCACTACCAACTACAATGAGCAGTTCTTC. This sequence encodes CASSLTPTTNYNEQFF.

This chain connects TRBV5-6 to TRBJ2-5; D gene unclear. The germline gives CDR1 SGHDT, CDR2 YYEEEE. The CDR3 consists of 13 residues. V was cut by 4 bases and J by 6 bases, with 13 bases left in between. CDR3 loop: CASSLSMEKTQYF. CDR3 nucleotides: TGTGCCAGCAGCCTCTCTATGGAGAAGACCCAGTACTTC.

This clone was recorded a few times. This chain connects TRBV29-1 to TRBJ2-4, with TRBD1 as a possible D gene (5 bases). V lost 4 bases and J lost 1, with 20 bases in between. The CDR3 has 17 residues. Germline loops: CDR1 SQVTM, CDR2 ANQGSEA. This CDR3 is CSVAGRVVTGAKNIQYF. The CDR3 nucleotides are TGCAGCGTTGCCGGCAGGGTGGTGACCGGGGCCAAAAACATTCAGTACTTC. The variable domain in full, with the rest retrieved from reference TRBV29-1 and TRBJ2-4, is SAVISQKPSRDICQRGTSLTIQCQVDSQVTMMFWYRQQPGQSLTLIATANQGSEATYESGFVIDKFPISRPNLTFSTLTVSNMSPEDSSIYLCSVAGRVVTGAKNIQYFGAGTRLSVL.

The chain employs TRBV7-2 and TRBJ2-7; perhaps TRBD2 as D (5 bases). V lost 1 base, J lost 3 bases, and 13 bases lay in between. This CDR3 has 15 residues. Germline V gene sequence: CDR1 SGHTA, CDR2 FQGNSA. The CDR3, as DNA: TGTGCCAGCAGCTTAGATCTAGCAGATAGCTACGAGCAGTACTTC. Translating it yields CASSLDLADSYEQYF. The full variable domain, with the rest looked up from reference TRBV7-2 and TRBJ2-7, is GAGVSQSPSNKVTEKGKDVELRCDPISGHTALYWYRQSLGQGLEFLIYFQGNSAPDKSGLPSDRFSAERTGGSVSTLTIQRTQQEDSAVYLCASSLDLADSYEQYFGPGTRLTVT.

This chain uses TRBV6-5 with TRBJ2-7, with 8 bases matching TRBD1. Germline values: CDR1 MNHEY, CDR2 SVGAGI. The CDR3 spans 15 residues. V was pared by 2 bases and J by 0 bases, with 3 bases of the junction left unmatched. The CDR3 coding sequence is TGTGCCAGCAGTTACCGACAGGGGAGCTCCTACGAGCAGTACTTC. This translates into CASSYRQGSSYEQYF.

The chain is built from TRBV9 and TRBJ2-1, with TRBD2 matching over 10 bases. This CDR3 contains 14 residues. The germline CDR1 and CDR2 sequences are SGDLS and YYNGEE. The junction had 0 bases not matched to a gene; V was cut back by 3 bases and J by 3 bases. CDR3 region: CASSGTSGYNEQFF. The CDR3 nucleotides read TGTGCCAGCAGCGGGACTAGCGGCTACAATGAGCAGTTCTTC.

V usage is TRBV7-3 and J usage is TRBJ1-6; 10 bases are shared with TRBD1. This CDR3 spans 16 amino acids. With 5 bases clipped from V and 6 bases from J, the junction kept 7 bases outside the gene matches. In germline, CDR1 is SGHTA, CDR2 FQGTGA. In DNA, the CDR3 is TGTGCCAGCAGCCTCGCCGGGACAGGGGTTAATTCACCCCTCCACTTT. This codes for CASSLAGTGVNSPLHF.